This T cell receptor (beta chain) came from a study of T-cell reconstitution after alpha-beta-depleted transplantation in children. The study, taken as a whole, reports: By about two months after transplant, alpha-beta T cells reportedly arose from several hundred graft clones that had expanded. Newly generated T cells supplied most T-cell counts and diversity one year post-transplant. Some patients owed their high day-60 TCRbeta diversity to surviving recipient T cells and thymic progenitors.

This clonotype occurred many times. No antigen is known for it. This sample's TCRbeta library carried unique molecular identifier barcodes. TCRdb reanalysed the PCR reads using MiXCR and keeps one entry per CDR3 protein. The table shows hundreds of thousands of distinct CDR3 sequences, with around a tenth occurring only once. After removal of 1 base from V and 4 bases from J, the junction contained 6 bases not matched to a gene. This CDR3 contains 15 residues. The chain joins TRBV12-3 or TRBV12-4 to TRBJ2-7; TRBD2 agrees at 8 bases. The input for sequencing was peripheral blood, taken 180 days after TCRalphabeta/CD19-depleted stem cell transplant. The receptor's source is a male patient aged 2 to 10 who had a stem cell transplant for chronic granulomatous disease, so the T cells may come from the graft donor. The CDR3 DNA reads TGTGCCAGCAGTTTAGAAGCGGGAGAGTTGTACGAGCAGTACTTC. Its translation is CASSLEAGELYEQYF.